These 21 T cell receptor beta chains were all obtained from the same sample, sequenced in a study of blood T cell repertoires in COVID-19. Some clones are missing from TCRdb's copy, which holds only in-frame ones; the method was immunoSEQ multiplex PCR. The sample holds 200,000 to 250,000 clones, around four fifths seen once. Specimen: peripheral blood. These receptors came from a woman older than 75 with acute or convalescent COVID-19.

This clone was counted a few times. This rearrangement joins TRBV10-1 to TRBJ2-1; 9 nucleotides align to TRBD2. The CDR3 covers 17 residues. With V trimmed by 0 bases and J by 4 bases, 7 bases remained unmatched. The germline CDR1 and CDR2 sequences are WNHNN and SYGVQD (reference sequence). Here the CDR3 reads CASSESKVAGAYNEQFF. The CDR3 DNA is TGCGCCAGCAGTGAGTCGAAGGTAGCGGGGGCTTACAATGAGCAGTTCTTC.

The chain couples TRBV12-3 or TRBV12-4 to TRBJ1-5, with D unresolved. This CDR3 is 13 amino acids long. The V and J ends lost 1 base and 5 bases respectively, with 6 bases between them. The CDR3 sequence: CASSLGLDQPQHF. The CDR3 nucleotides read TGTGCCAGCAGTTTAGGGCTCGATCAGCCCCAGCATTTT.

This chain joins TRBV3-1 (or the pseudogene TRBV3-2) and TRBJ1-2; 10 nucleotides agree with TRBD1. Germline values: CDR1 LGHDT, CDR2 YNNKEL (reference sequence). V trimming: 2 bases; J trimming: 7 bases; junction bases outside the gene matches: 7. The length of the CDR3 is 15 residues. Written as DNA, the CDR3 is TGTGCCAGCAGCCAAATTCCGGGACAGGGGCCTGGCTACACCTTC. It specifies CASSQIPGQGPGYTF.

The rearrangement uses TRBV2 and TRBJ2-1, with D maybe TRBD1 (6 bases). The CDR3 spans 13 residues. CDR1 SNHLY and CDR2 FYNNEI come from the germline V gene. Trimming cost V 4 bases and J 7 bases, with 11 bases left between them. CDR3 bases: TGTGCCAGCAGTGTCGGTCAGGGGAATGAGCAGTTCTTC. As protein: CASSVGQGNEQFF.

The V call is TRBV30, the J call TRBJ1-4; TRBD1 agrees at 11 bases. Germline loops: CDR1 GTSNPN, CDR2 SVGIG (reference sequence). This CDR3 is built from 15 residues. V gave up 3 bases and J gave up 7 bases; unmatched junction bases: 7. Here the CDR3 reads CAWSVGQGAGEKLFF. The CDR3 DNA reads TGTGCCTGGAGCGTCGGACAGGGGGCAGGTGAAAAACTGTTTTTT.

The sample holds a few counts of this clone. CDR3 residues: CASSPRGENEQFF. Written as DNA, the CDR3 is TGTGCCAGCAGCCCCCGTGGGGAGAATGAGCAGTTCTTC. The chain uses TRBV6-2 or TRBV6-3 and TRBJ2-1, with a weak D call TRBD2 (5 bases). Germline lookup yields CDR1 MNHEY and CDR2 SVGEGT. Trimming stripped 6 bases from V and 7 bases from J, with 13 bases between. The CDR3 has 13 amino acids.

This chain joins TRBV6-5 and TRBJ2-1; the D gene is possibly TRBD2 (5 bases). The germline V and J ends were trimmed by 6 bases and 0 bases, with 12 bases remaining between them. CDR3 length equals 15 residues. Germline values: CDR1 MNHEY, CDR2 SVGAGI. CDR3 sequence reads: CASRRLPPSYNEQFF. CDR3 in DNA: TGTGCCAGCAGAAGACTACCTCCCTCCTACAATGAGCAGTTCTTC.

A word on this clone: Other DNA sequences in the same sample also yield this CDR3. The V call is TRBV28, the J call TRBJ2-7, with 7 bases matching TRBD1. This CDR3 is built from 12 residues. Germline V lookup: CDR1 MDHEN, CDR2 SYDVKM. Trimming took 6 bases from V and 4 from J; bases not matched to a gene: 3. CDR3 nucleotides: TGTGCCAGCAGGGGGACAGTTTACGAGCAGTACTTC. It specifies CASRGTVYEQYF. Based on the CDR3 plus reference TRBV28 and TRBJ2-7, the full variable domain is DVKVTQSSRYLVKRTGEKVFLECVQDMDHENMFWYRQDPGLGLRLIYFSYDVKMKEKGDIPEGYSVSREKKERFSLILESASTNQTSMYLCASRGTVYEQYFGPGTRLTVT.

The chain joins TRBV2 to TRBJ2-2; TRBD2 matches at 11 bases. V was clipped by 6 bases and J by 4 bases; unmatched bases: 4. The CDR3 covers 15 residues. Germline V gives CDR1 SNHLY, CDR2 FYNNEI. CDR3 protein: CASSSGLAVTGELFF. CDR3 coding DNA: TGTGCCAGCAGCTCGGGACTAGCGGTCACCGGGGAGCTGTTTTTT.

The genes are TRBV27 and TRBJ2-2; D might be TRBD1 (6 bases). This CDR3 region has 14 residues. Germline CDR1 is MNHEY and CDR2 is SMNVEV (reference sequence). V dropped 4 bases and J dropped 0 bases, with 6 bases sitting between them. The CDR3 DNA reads TGTGCCAGCAGTTACAGGGCGAACACCGGGGAGCTGTTTTTT. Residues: CASSYRANTGELFF.

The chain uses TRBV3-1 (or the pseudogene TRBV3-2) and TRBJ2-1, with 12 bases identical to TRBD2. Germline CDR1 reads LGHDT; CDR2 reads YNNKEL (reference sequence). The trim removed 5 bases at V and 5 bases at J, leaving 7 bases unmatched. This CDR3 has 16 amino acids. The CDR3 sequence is CASSGRLAGDNNEQFF. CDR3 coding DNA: TGTGCCAGCAGCGGTCGACTAGCGGGAGACAACAATGAGCAGTTCTTC.

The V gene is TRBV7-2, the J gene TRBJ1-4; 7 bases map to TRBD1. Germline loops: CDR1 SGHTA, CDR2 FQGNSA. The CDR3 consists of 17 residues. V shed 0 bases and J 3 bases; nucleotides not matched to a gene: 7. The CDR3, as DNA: TGTGCCAGCAGCTTAGCCGGGACAGTCTCTTCTAATGAAAAACTGTTTTTT. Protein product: CASSLAGTVSSNEKLFF. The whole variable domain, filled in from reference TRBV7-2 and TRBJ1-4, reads GAGVSQSPSNKVTEKGKDVELRCDPISGHTALYWYRQSLGQGLEFLIYFQGNSAPDKSGLPSDRFSAERTGGSVSTLTIQRTQQEDSAVYLCASSLAGTVSSNEKLFFGSGTQLSVL.

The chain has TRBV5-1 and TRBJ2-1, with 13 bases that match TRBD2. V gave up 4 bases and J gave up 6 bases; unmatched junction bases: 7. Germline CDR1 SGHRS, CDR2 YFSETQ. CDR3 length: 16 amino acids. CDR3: CASSGILAGGLNEQFF. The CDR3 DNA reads TGCGCCAGCAGCGGAATACTAGCGGGGGGGCTCAATGAGCAGTTCTTC.

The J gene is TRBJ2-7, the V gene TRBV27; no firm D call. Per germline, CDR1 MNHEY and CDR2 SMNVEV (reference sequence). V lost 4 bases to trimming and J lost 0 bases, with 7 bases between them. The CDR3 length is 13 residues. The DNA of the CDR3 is TGTGCCAGCAGTTCGTTAAACTCCTACGAGCAGTACTTC. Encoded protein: CASSSLNSYEQYF.

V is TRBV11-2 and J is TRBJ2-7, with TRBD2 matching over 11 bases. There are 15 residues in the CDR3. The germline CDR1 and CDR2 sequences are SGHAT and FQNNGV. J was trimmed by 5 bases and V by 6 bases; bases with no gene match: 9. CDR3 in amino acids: CASRPLAGGGNEQYF. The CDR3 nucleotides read TGTGCCAGCAGACCCCTAGCGGGGGGTGGGAACGAGCAGTACTTC. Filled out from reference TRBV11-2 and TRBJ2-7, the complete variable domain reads EAGVAQSPRYKIIEKRQSVAFWCNPISGHATLYWYQQILGQGPKLLIQFQNNGVVDDSQLPKDRFSAERLKGVDSTLKIQPAKLEDSAVYLCASRPLAGGGNEQYFGPGTRLTVT.

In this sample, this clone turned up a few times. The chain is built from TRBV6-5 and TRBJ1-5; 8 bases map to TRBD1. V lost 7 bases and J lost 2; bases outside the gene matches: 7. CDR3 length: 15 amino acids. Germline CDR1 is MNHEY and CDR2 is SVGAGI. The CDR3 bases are TGTGCCAGCACCGAGACAGGGGCTGGCAATCAGCCCCAGCATTTT. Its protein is CASTETGAGNQPQHF.

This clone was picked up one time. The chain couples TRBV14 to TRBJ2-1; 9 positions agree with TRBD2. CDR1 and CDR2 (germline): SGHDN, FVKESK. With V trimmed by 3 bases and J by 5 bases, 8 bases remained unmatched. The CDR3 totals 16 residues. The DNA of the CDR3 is TGTGCCAGCAGCCATCCCATCCTAGCGGGGAACAATGAGCAGTTCTTC. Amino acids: CASSHPILAGNNEQFF.

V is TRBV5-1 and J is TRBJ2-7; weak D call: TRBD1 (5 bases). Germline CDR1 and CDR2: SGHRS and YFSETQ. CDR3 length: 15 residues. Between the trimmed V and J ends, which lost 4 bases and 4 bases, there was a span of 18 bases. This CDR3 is CASSPSREGDYEQYF. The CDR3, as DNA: TGCGCCAGCAGCCCGTCCAGGGAAGGGGATTACGAGCAGTACTTC.

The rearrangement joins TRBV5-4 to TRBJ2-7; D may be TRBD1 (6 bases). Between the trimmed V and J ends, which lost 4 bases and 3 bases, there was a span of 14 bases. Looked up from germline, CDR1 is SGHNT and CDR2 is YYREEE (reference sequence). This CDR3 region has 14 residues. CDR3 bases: TGTGCCAGCAGCCCCACAGGGTCAGGCTACGAGCAGTACTTC. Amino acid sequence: CASSPTGSGYEQYF. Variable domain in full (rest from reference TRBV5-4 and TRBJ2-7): ETGVTQSPTHLIKTRGQQVTLRCSSQSGHNTVSWYQQALGQGPQFIFQYYREEENGRGNFPPRFSGLQFPNYSSELNVNALELDDSALYLCASSPTGSGYEQYFGPGTRLTVT.

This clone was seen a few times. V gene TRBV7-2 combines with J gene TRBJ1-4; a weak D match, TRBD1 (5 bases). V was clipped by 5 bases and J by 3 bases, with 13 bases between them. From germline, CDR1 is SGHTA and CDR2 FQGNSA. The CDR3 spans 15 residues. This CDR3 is CASSQTGVSNEKLFF. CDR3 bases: TGTGCCAGCAGCCAAACAGGAGTTTCTAATGAAAAACTGTTTTTT.

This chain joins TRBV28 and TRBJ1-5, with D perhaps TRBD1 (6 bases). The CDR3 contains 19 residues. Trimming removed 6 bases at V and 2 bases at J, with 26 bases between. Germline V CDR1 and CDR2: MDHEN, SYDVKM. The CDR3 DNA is TGTGCCAGCAGGAACGTCGGGCAGGGGCTTTCGTGGGGCAATCAGCCCCAGCATTTT. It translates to CASRNVGQGLSWGNQPQHF.